The source of this T cell receptor (beta chain) is a study of OX40 agonist ivuxolimab in advanced cancers. Study overall: Enrollees could have had prior anti-PD-1, anti-PD-L1 or anti-CTLA-4 therapy, which more than 30% had received.

TCRdb keeps only in-frame clones here, not all; method: immunoSEQ multiplex PCR. The sample holds approximately 60,000 clones, 84% seen once. The study's findings and limits: Low normalized T-cell clonal expansion was additionally recorded for some nonresponders.

Samples were taken at baseline and on day 1 of cycles 4 and 7. A remark on this clone: The antigen is unknown.

This receptor was obtained from an adult with an advanced solid tumor such as melanoma, head and neck, liver or kidney cancer. This specimen consisted of CD4+ or CD8+ T cells sorted from blood, obtained in a trial of the OX40 agonist ivuxolimab.

The CDR3 nucleotides are TGCGCCAGCAGCATCGTTCAGGGGTCCTACGAGCAGTACTTC. Translating it yields CASSIVQGSYEQYF. The J gene is TRBJ2-7, the V gene TRBV5-1; the D gene is possibly TRBD1 (6 bases). This CDR3 contains 14 residues. V gave up 4 bases and J gave up 1 base, with 12 bases separating them. In germline, CDR1 is SGHRS, CDR2 YFSETQ.